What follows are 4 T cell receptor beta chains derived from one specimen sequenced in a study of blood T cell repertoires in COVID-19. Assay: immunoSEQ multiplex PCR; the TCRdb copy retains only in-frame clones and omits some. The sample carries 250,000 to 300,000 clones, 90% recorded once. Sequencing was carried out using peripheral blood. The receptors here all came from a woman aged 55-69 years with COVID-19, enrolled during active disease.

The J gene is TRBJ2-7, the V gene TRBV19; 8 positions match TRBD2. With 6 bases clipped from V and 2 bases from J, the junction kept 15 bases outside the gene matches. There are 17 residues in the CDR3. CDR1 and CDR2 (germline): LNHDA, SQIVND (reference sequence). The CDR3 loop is CASSPQGGLAKAYEQYF. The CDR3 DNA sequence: TGTGCCAGTAGCCCCCAGGGCGGACTAGCAAAAGCCTACGAGCAGTACTTC.

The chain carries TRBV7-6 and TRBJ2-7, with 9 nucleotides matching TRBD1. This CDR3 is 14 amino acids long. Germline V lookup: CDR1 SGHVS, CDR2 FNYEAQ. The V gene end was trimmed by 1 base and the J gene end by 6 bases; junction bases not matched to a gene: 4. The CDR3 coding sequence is TGTGCCAGCAGCTTAGGGTCGACAGGGGGCGAGCAGTACTTC. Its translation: CASSLGSTGGEQYF.

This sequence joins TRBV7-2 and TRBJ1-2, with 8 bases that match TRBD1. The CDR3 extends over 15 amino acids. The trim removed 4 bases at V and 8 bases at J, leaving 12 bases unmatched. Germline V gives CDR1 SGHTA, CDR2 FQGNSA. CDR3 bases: TGTGCCAGCAGCTCCGAACCGGGACAGGTTGCGGGCTACACCTTC. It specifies CASSSEPGQVAGYTF.

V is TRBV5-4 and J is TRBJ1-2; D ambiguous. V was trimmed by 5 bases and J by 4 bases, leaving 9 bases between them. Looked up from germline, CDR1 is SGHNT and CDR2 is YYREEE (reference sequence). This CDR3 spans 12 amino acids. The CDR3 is CASRQDFYGYTF. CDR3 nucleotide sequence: TGTGCCAGCAGGCAGGATTTCTATGGCTACACCTTC. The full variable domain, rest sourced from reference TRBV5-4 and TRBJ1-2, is ETGVTQSPTHLIKTRGQQVTLRCSSQSGHNTVSWYQQALGQGPQFIFQYYREEENGRGNFPPRFSGLQFPNYSSELNVNALELDDSALYLCASRQDFYGYTFGSGTRLTVV.